The rows below give T cell receptor beta chains drawn from one sample of a study of cytomegalovirus exposure and HLA in healthy donors. Method: immunoSEQ multiplex PCR; TCRdb's copy keeps in-frame clones and lacks some. The sample lists about 180,000 clones, over 75% seen once, with approximately 0.55% in the top ten. Sample: PBMCs. Source of these receptors: a woman aged 50 to 65 in good health and CMV-seronegative. CDR3s include the opening cysteine and the closing phenylalanine or tryptophan.

J gene: TRBJ2-1
V gene: TRBV15
CDR3 protein: CATSRDRGDNEQFF

J gene: TRBJ2-1
V gene: TRBV29-1
CDR3 protein: CSANSGSTYNEQFF

J gene: TRBJ1-1
V gene: TRBV6-5
CDR3 protein: CASSYLQGEAFF

J gene: TRBJ1-4
V gene: TRBV5-1
CDR3 protein: CASSFSGLNEKLFF

J gene: TRBJ2-5
V gene: TRBV4-3
CDR3 protein: CASSQSGGAETQYF

J gene: TRBJ2-1
V gene: TRBV10-3
CDR3 protein: CAISESGGGRGSDNEQFF

J gene: TRBJ2-3
V gene: TRBV7-2
CDR3 protein: CASSPMGGADTQYF

J gene: TRBJ1-2
V gene: TRBV11-2
CDR3 protein: CASSLDREDLYGYTF

J gene: TRBJ1-2
V gene: TRBV29-1
CDR3 protein: CSVGTLQEGGYTF

J gene: .
V gene: TRBV29-1
CDR3 protein: CSVAEGPYEQYF

J gene: TRBJ1-2
V gene: TRBV19
CDR3 protein: CASSKIGDRHYGYTF

J gene: TRBJ1-1
V gene: TRBV29-1
CDR3 protein: CSVRELNTEAFF

J gene: TRBJ2-5
V gene: TRBV19
CDR3 protein: CASSSRQGETQYF

J gene: TRBJ2-1
V gene: TRBV11-3
CDR3 protein: CASSRGTAPNEQFF

J gene: TRBJ2-2
V gene: TRBV28
CDR3 protein: CASSFTYLAGVNTGELFF

J gene: TRBJ2-2
V gene: TRBV11-1
CDR3 protein: CASSLDRAGGELFF

J gene: TRBJ2-5
V gene: TRBV10-3
CDR3 protein: CATQGQETQYF

J gene: TRBJ1-4
V gene: TRBV29-1
CDR3 protein: CSVSLATNEKLFF

J gene: TRBJ1-5
V gene: TRBV18
CDR3 protein: CASSPSRASNQPQHF

J gene: TRBJ2-1
V gene: TRBV6-5
CDR3 protein: CATGLSSYNEQFF